These 20 T cell receptor beta chains came from one sample sequenced in a study of blood T cell repertoires in COVID-19. This table comes from immunoSEQ multiplex PCR, and its TCRdb copy is limited to in-frame clones, with some not included. The table includes around 170,000 clones, about three quarters detected once. The specimen sequenced was peripheral blood. These receptors were collected from a woman of 80 years or more with COVID-19, enrolled during active disease.

This clone has just a few counts. The genes are TRBV7-7 and TRBJ2-7; D may be TRBD1 (6 bases). This CDR3 contains 13 residues. The germline V gene encodes CDR1 SSHAT and CDR2 FNYEAQ (reference sequence). V lost 5 bases, J lost 6 bases, and 14 bases lay in between. The chain's CDR3 is CASSASQGGEQYF. For the CDR3, the DNA is TGTGCCAGCAGCGCGTCACAGGGTGGCGAGCAGTACTTC.

The gene calls are TRBV19 and TRBJ2-2; D remains unclear. The V end lost 4 bases, the J end lost 6 bases, and 9 bases lay between the germline ends. The CDR3 consists of 13 residues. From germline, CDR1 is LNHDA and CDR2 SQIVND (reference sequence). CDR3 sequence reads: CASSSLNAGELFF. DNA of the CDR3: TGTGCCAGTAGTAGCCTAAACGCCGGGGAGCTGTTTTTT.

The chain couples TRBV18 to TRBJ1-1; TRBD1 agrees at 8 bases. This CDR3 spans 13 amino acids. The V gene end was trimmed by 2 bases and the J gene end by 10 bases; junction bases not matched to a gene: 6. The germline CDR1 and CDR2 sequences are KGHSH and LQKENI. In nucleotides, the CDR3 is TGTGCCAGCTCACCAAACAGGGGGGAAAGAGCTTTCTTT. Translated: CASSPNRGERAFF.

This clone has a handful of counts. The rearrangement joins TRBV6-6 to TRBJ1-1, with no clear D. The germline gives CDR1 MNHNY, CDR2 SVGAGI (reference sequence). V lost 6 bases and J 1 base, leaving 9 bases between the germline ends. The CDR3 length is 13 residues. The CDR3 sequence is CASRQLQNTEAFF. The CDR3 region has the DNA TGTGCCAGCAGACAGCTCCAGAACACTGAAGCTTTCTTT.

The chain couples TRBV7-9 to TRBJ2-3; no firm D call. V was cut by 6 bases and J by 3 bases, with 4 bases left in between. Germline CDR1 SEHNR, CDR2 FQNEAQ (reference sequence). This CDR3 contains 11 residues. The CDR3 DNA follows: TGTGCCAGCAGTCCGACAGATACGCAGTATTTT. Translation gives CASSPTDTQYF.

This chain joins TRBV5-1 and TRBJ2-3; TRBD2 agrees at 9 bases. J was trimmed by 6 bases and V by 2 bases; bases with no gene match: 1. Germline V gene data show CDR1 as SGHRS and CDR2 as YFSETQ. The CDR3 covers 13 residues. For the CDR3, the DNA is TGCGCCAGCAGCTTAGCGGGGGGCGATACGCAGTATTTT. Translation: CASSLAGGDTQYF.

The DNA of the CDR3 is TGTGCCAGCACCGAATTGGGACAGGGAAGCACAGATACGCAGTATTTT. Protein product: CASTELGQGSTDTQYF. The chain links TRBV5-6 to TRBJ2-3; 9 bases map to TRBD1. Trimming removed 6 bases from V and 0 bases from J; junction bases left unmatched: 8. Germline-derived CDR1 and CDR2 are SGHDT and YYEEEE. This CDR3 is built from 16 residues.

The rearrangement links TRBV5-1 to TRBJ1-6; 9 bases align to TRBD1. Trimming removed 0 bases from V and 7 bases from J; junction bases left unmatched: 2. The germline gives CDR1 SGHRS, CDR2 YFSETQ. The CDR3 sequence is 15 residues long. CDR3 in amino acids: CASSLGTGENSPLHF. CDR3 nucleotide sequence: TGCGCCAGCAGCTTGGGGACAGGGGAAAATTCACCCCTCCACTTT.

The V and J genes are TRBV2 and TRBJ2-7; 9 nucleotides align to TRBD2. CDR1 SNHLY and CDR2 FYNNEI come from the germline V gene. The CDR3 spans 15 residues. The V gene end was trimmed by 8 bases and the J gene end by 0 bases; junction bases not matched to a gene: 8. The CDR3 sequence: CASQRLAASSYEQYF. CDR3 nucleotides: TGTGCCAGCCAGAGACTAGCGGCTAGCTCCTACGAGCAGTACTTC.

This clone has just one count. The gene calls are TRBV24-1 and TRBJ2-3, with 8 bases lining up with TRBD2. V shed 5 bases and J 6 bases; nucleotides not matched to a gene: 12. Germline CDR1 reads KGHDR; CDR2 reads SFDVKD. There are 16 residues in the CDR3. In nucleotides, the CDR3 is TGTGCCACCAGTGGGGAGGCGGGAGGTCGCAGGGATACGCAGTATTTT. Translated, it gives CATSGEAGGRRDTQYF.

The chain recombines TRBV11-2 with TRBJ2-7, with TRBD2 identical over 14 bases. V dropped 5 bases and J dropped 2; count of bases not matched to a gene: 5. Per germline, CDR1 SGHAT and CDR2 FQNNGV. The CDR3 has 16 residues. This CDR3 is CASSPGLAGVTYEQYF. CDR3 in DNA: TGTGCCAGCAGCCCGGGACTAGCGGGAGTAACCTACGAGCAGTACTTC.

This clone occurred once. This sequence joins TRBV29-1 and TRBJ1-5; 10 positions match TRBD1. Germline V gene lookup returns CDR1 SQVTM and CDR2 ANQGSEA. This CDR3 has 15 residues. V trimming: 6 bases; J trimming: 6 bases; junction bases outside the gene matches: 11. The CDR3, as DNA: TGCAGCGTAGCCCAGGGACAGGGGCTCGGTCAGCCCCAGCATTTT. Translated: CSVAQGQGLGQPQHF.

This chain uses TRBV5-1 with TRBJ2-7; D perhaps matches TRBD1 (6 bases). V gave up 6 bases and J gave up 0 bases, with 19 bases separating them. CDR1 and CDR2 from the germline V gene are SGHRS and YFSETQ. This CDR3 is 16 amino acids long. In DNA form, the CDR3 reads TGCGCCAGCACGTTAACGCCGGGACAAAGCTCCTACGAGCAGTACTTC. Translating gives CASTLTPGQSSYEQYF. Full variable domain (remainder filled in from reference TRBV5-1 and TRBJ2-7): KAGVTQTPRYLIKTRGQQVTLSCSPISGHRSVSWYQQTPGQGLQFLFEYFSETQRNKGNFPGRFSGRQFSNSRSEMNVSTLELGDSALYLCASTLTPGQSSYEQYFGPGTRLTVT.

The chain links TRBV18 to TRBJ2-5, with D perhaps TRBD2 (5 bases). Trimming stripped 3 bases from V and 3 bases from J, with 14 bases between. The CDR3 covers 15 residues. Germline CDR1 KGHSH, CDR2 LQKENI. The CDR3 loop reads CASSPLAWGEETQYF. Here the CDR3 DNA reads TGTGCCAGCTCACCTCTTGCCTGGGGAGAAGAGACCCAGTACTTC.

In this sample, this clone turned up once. The rearrangement joins TRBV6-5 to TRBJ2-7; TRBD2 might be the D (6 bases). The CDR3 runs 11 residues. Per the germline V gene, CDR1 is MNHEY and CDR2 is SVGAGI. V was cut by 8 bases and J by 5 bases, with 10 bases left in between. As DNA, the CDR3 is TGTGCCAGCGGAGGGAACCACGAGCAGTACTTC. It is translated as CASGGNHEQYF.

The table lists this clone with a few counts. The rearrangement uses TRBV23-1 and TRBJ1-2; no definite D call. TRBV23-1 is filed as an ORF, its function uncertain. The germline V and J ends were trimmed by 5 bases and 5 bases, with 9 bases remaining between them. The CDR3 is made up of 12 amino acids. DNA for the CDR3: TGCGCCAGCAGTGTGTTCCCTTATGGCTACACCTTC. Protein sequence: CASSVFPYGYTF.

This clone was seen repeatedly, ten times or more. V gene TRBV7-2 combines with J gene TRBJ2-7, with a tentative D call TRBD1 (6 bases). V shed 1 base and J shed 3 bases, with 13 bases lying between them. The germline gives CDR1 SGHTA, CDR2 FQGNSA. The CDR3 runs to 15 residues. As DNA, the CDR3 is TGTGCCAGCAGCTTAGATTCCGGACAGAACTACGAGCAGTACTTC. Its translation: CASSLDSGQNYEQYF.

The chain carries TRBV18 and TRBJ2-7; TRBD2 agrees at 7 bases. The CDR3 is 13 residues long. CDR1 and CDR2 from the germline V gene are KGHSH and LQKENI. V was clipped by 3 bases and J by 4 bases; unmatched bases: 3. The CDR3 region is CASSPGGVYEQYF. CDR3 nucleotides: TGTGCCAGCTCACCGGGGGGGGTTTACGAGCAGTACTTC.

The rearrangement uses TRBV9 and TRBJ2-1; the match to TRBD1 covers 9 bases. The CDR3 totals 15 residues. Trimming removed 3 bases from V and 6 bases from J; junction bases left unmatched: 7. The germline V gene encodes CDR1 SGDLS and CDR2 YYNGEE. The DNA for the CDR3 is TGTGCCAGCAGCGATCGGACAGGGGAGGGCAATGAGCAGTTCTTC. Translating it yields CASSDRTGEGNEQFF.

The chain employs TRBV6-5 and TRBJ1-2; possible D gene TRBD1, 6 bases. The germline V and J ends were trimmed by 2 bases and 4 bases, with 11 bases remaining between them. CDR1 and CDR2 (germline): MNHEY, SVGAGI. The CDR3 runs 14 residues. The CDR3 DNA is TGTGCCAGCAGTTACCGGGACACCTTCTATGGCTACACCTTC. This translates into CASSYRDTFYGYTF.